This T cell receptor beta chain was sequenced in a study of beta chain features in type 1 diabetes. Findings of the study overall: Healthy donors had naive, central memory and Treg TCRB repertoires that appeared less similar than those seen among patients. Equally in patients and controls, PCR might preferentially amplify shorter templates.

Expressed TCRB transcripts were sequenced, since all the RNA that had been isolated was reverse transcribed. Mean read depth for naive, central memory and regulatory T cell samples was 3.5 million or so reads. Method: immunoSEQ multiplex PCR; TCRdb's copy keeps in-frame clones and lacks some. The table shows approximately 250,000 clones, with 7.5% to 10% occurring only once. This clone has more than one count but fewer than ten. As yet, its antigen is unknown. An end of the junction differs from the germline gene, which may be a read error. The CDR3 sequence is 15 residues long. Per germline, CDR1 SSHAT and CDR2 FNYEAQ (reference sequence).

The J gene is TRBJ2-2, the V gene TRBV7-7; tentative D call: TRBD2 (5 bases). The sample consisted of naive CD4+ T cells from blood. This clonotype was sampled from a young woman in good health. CDR3 coding DNA: TGTGCTAGCAGCTTATACTCCGGGGAATCCGGGGAGCTGTTTTTT. Protein product: CASSLYSGESGELFF.